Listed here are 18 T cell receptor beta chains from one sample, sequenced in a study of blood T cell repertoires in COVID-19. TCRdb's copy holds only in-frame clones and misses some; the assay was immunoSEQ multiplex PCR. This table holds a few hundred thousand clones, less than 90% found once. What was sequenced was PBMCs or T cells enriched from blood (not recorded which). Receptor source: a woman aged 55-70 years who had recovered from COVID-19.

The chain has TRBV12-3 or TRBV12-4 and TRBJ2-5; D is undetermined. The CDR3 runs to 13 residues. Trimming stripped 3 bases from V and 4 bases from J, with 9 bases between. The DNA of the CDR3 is TGTGCCAGCAGTTTGGCCCTCCCAGAGACCCAGTACTTC. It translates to CASSLALPETQYF.

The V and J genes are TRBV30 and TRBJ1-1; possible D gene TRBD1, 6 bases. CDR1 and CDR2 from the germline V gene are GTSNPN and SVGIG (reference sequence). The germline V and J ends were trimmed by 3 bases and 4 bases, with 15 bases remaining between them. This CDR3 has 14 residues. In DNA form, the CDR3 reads TGTGCCTGGAGCGCTACAGGGATTTCCACTGAAGCTTTCTTT. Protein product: CAWSATGISTEAFF.

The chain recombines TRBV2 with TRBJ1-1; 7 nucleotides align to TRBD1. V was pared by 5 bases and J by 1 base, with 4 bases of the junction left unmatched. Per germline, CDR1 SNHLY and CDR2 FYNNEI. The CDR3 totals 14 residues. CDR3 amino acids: CASSLTGTNTEAFF. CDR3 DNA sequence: TGTGCCAGCAGTCTGACAGGGACGAACACTGAAGCTTTCTTT.

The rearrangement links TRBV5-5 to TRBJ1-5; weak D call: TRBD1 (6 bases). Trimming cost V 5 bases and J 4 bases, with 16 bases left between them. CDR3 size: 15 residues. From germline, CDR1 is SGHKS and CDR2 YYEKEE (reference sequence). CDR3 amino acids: CASRSRTDPNQPQHF. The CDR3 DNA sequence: TGTGCCAGCAGATCTCGGACAGATCCAAATCAGCCCCAGCATTTT.

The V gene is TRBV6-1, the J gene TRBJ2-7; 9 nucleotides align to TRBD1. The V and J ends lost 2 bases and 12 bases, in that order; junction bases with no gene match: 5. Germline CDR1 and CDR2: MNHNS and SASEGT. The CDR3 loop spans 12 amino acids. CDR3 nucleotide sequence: TGTGCCAGCAGTGAAAGGGGACAGGGAGTGTACGTC. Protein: CASSERGQGVYV.

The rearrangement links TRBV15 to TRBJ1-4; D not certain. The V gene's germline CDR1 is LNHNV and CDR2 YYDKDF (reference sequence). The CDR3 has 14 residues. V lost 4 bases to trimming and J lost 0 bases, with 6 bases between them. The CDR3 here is CATSKTTTNEKLFF. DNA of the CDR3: TGTGCCACCAGCAAGACAACAACTAATGAAAAACTGTTTTTT. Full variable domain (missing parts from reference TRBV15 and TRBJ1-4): DAMVIQNPRYQVTQFGKPVTLSCSQTLNHNVMYWYQQKSSQAPKLLFHYYDKDFNNEADTPDNFQSRRPNTSFCFLDIRSPGLGDTAMYLCATSKTTTNEKLFFGSGTQLSVL.

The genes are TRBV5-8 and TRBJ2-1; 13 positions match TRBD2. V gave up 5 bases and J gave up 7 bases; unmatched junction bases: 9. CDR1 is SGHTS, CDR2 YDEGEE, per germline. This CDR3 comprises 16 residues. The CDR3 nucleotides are TGTGCCAGCAGTCGGACTAGCGGGGGCCGGTGGAATGAGCAGTTCTTC. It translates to CASSRTSGGRWNEQFF.

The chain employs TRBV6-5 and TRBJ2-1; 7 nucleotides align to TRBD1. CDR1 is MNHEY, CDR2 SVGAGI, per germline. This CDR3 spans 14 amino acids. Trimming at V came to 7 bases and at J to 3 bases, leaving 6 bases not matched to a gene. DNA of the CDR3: TGTGCCAGCACAATGACAGGGTTCTACAATGAGCAGTTCTTC. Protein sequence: CASTMTGFYNEQFF.

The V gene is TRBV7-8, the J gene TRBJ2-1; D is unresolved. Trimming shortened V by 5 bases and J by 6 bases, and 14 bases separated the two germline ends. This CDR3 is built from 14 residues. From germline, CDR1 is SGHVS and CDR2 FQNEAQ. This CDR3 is CASSPSTRGNEQFF. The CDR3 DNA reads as TGTGCCAGCAGCCCCTCGACGCGAGGCAATGAGCAGTTCTTC.

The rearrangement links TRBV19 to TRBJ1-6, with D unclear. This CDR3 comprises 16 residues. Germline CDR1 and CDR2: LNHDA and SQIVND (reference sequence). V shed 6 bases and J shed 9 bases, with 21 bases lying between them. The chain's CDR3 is CASSPGEAGVTSPLHF. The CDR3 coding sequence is TGTGCCAGTAGCCCCGGGGAGGCGGGTGTAACTTCACCCCTCCACTTT. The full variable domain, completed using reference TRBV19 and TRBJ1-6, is DGGITQSPKYLFRKEGQNVTLSCEQNLNHDAMYWYRQDPGQGLRLIYYSQIVNDFQKGDIAEGYSVSREKKESFPLTVTSAQKNPTAFYLCASSPGEAGVTSPLHFGNGTRLTVT.

CDR3 sequence: CASSPRQGAAYEQYF. CDR3 in DNA: TGCGCCAGCAGCCCGAGACAGGGGGCGGCCTACGAGCAGTACTTC. The chain has TRBV5-1 and TRBJ2-7; TRBD1 matches 10 bases. The CDR3 sequence is 15 residues long. In germline, CDR1 is SGHRS, CDR2 YFSETQ. V lost 4 bases, J lost 2 bases, and 6 bases stayed unmatched.

Written as DNA, the CDR3 is TGTGCCAGCAGCCAAGGAAGGACAGGGAACACCGGGGAGCTGTTTTTT. Translated: CASSQGRTGNTGELFF. This chain joins TRBV3-1 (or the pseudogene TRBV3-2) and TRBJ2-2; 7 bases agree with TRBD1. Trimming cost V 1 base and J 1 base; bases outside gene matches: 3. The germline V gene has CDR1 LGHDT and CDR2 YNNKEL (reference sequence). The CDR3 runs to 16 residues.

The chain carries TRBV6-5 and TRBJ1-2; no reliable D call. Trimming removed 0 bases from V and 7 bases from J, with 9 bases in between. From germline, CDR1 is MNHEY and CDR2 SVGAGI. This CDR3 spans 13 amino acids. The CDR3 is CASSYSATGGYTF. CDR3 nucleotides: TGTGCCAGCAGTTACTCGGCAACGGGTGGCTACACCTTC.

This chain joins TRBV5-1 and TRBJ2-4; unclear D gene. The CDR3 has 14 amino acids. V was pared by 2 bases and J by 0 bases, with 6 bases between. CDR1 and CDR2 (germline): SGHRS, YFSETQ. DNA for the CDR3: TGCGCCAGCAGCTTACGAGAAGCCAAAAACATTCAGTACTTC. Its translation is CASSLREAKNIQYF.

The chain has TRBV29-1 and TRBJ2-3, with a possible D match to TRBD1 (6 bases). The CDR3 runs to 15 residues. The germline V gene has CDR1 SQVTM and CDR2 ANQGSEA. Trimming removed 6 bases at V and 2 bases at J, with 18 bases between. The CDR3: CSVEGWDTYTDTQYF. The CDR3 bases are TGCAGCGTAGAGGGCTGGGACACCTACACAGATACGCAGTATTTT.

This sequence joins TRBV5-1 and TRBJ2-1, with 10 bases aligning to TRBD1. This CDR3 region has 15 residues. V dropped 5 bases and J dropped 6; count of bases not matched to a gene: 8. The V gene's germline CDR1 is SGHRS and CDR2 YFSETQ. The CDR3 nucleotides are TGCGCCAGCAGTTCCGGGACAGGGGAAATCAATGAGCAGTTCTTC. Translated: CASSSGTGEINEQFF.

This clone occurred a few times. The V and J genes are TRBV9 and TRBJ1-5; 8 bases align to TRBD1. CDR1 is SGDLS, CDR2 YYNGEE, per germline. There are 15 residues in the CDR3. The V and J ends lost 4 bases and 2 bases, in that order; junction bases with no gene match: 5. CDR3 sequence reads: CASSPSGQGNQPQHF. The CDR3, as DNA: TGTGCCAGCAGCCCCTCGGGACAGGGCAATCAGCCCCAGCATTTT.

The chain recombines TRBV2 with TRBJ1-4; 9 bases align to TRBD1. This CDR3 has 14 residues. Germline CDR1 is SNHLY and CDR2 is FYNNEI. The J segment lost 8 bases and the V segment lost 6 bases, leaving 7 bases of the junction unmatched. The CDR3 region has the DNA TGTGCCAGCAGACATGGGACAGGGAAAGAAAAACTGTTTTTT. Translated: CASRHGTGKEKLFF.